Here is one T cell receptor beta chain with its context. Its antigen is currently unknown. These data originate in a study of cytomegalovirus exposure and HLA in healthy donors. It was with 60 Vbeta and 13 Jbeta primers that the PCR ran. Libraries were prepared by immunoSEQ multiplex PCR; TCRdb keeps only in-frame clonotypes and omits some of them. The sample holds under 250,000 clones; about 81% are singletons and the top ten take about 7.5%. The CDR3 runs to 17 residues. Germline V lookup: CDR1 LNHDA, CDR2 SQIVND (reference sequence). With V trimmed by 7 bases and J by 2 bases, 12 bases remained unmatched. Findings and limits, study-wide: Rare sequences made up most TCRs, while some public TCRs were found in many donors.

Sequenced material: PBMCs. This chain joins TRBV19 and TRBJ2-1; 9 nucleotides agree with TRBD2. The sequence was collected from a woman in her sixties in good health and CMV-seropositive. CDR3 residues: CASTPDSSGVPYNEQFF. The CDR3 nucleotides read TGTGCCAGTACCCCCGATTCTAGCGGGGTCCCCTACAATGAGCAGTTCTTC.